Reported below is one TCR beta chain. Its specific antigen is unknown. No base qualities exist here, and no much larger clone lies one base off it. The method behind the library was 5' RACE. TCRdb shows the sequencer as NextSeq 500. The TCR library protocol attached a unique molecular identifier to each TCR cDNA molecule to allow correction of PCR and sequencing errors. From the authors' description of their analysis: Decombinator tools were used for TCR identification, UMI-based error correction and CDR3 extraction. TCRs above a frequency of 2 per 1,000, corresponding to the top 1% of the tumor frequency distribution, were defined as expanded. Renyi diversity was calculated using the R vegan package after each repertoire was subsampled 100 times to 5,000 TCRs. CDR3 similarity networks were built from amino acid triplet string-kernel similarity, with CDR3s being connected when pairwise similarity was above 0.82. Starting from the raw public reads, TCRdb applied fastp trimming at Q25, assembled clones with MiXCR and retained in-frame beta chains. All rows with the same CDR3 protein become a single entry with the most common DNA and genes. The V and J calls follow TCRdb's processing rather than the paper's. This sample lists 77,000 or so distinct CDR3 sequences; 15% to 25% were detected once. Clones ranked in the top ten supply 5% to 7.5% of the sample.

This sample is part of a study of spatial heterogeneity in lung cancer (dated by TCRdb to about 2019). Regarding the complete study: Beta-chain transcripts were consistently detected in greater numbers than alpha-chain transcripts, which likely reflected higher beta-chain transcript abundance. Both alpha and beta chains were TCR-sequenced in roughly 200 tumor regions, 64 matched nontumor lung samples and roughly 50 PBMC samples obtained at surgery. In the raw uncorrected reads, each unique combination of TCR and UMI appeared more than ten times on average. In non-small cell lung cancer, the study made a quantitative comparison of TCR alpha and beta repertoires among multiple tumor regions, matched nontumor lung and blood. Nonsynonymous mutation counts, determined by whole-exome sequencing of tumor tissue, were related to TCR repertoire features. Study-wide findings and limitations: Confirming at a functional level the hypothesis that regional TCRs recognize regional mutations was considered to require additional single-cell paired TCR alpha and beta sequencing. Ubiquitous expanded tumor TCRs were detected in blood more often at tumor resection than at routine follow-up.

Reading the label with the study, this specimen's time point is: sample taken at primary tumor resection. TCR sequencing used whole RNA extracted from tumor and nontumor lung tissue, or from cryopreserved PBMC samples, without cell sorting. Samples were obtained from approximately 70 patients with early-stage, untreated non-small cell lung cancer from the lung TRACERx cohort. Only patients for whom sufficient RNA was available from at least two tumor regions were selected for TCR sequencing. Including cysteine and phenylalanine, the CDR3 has 14 amino acids. CDR3 DNA only is kept here, 42 bases in frame from base 1. V is cut back by 3 bases and J by 3 bases, with 4 bases in the junction unmatched. Via the germline V gene, CDR1 is MGHRA and CDR2 YSYEKL.

The TCR was taken from a male donor with early-stage non-small cell lung cancer. The source material was PBMCs, sampled at surgery. The chain uses TRBV4-1 and TRBJ2-7, with TRBD2 identical over 8 junction bases. The CDR3 amino acid sequence is: CASSHGGLDYEQYF. The DNA sequence reads TGCGCCAGCAGCCACGGGGGACTAGACTACGAGCAGTACTTC.